Each of the 17 T cell receptor beta chains below was sequenced from the same sample in a study of identical twins. TCRdb reprocessed the 5' RACE reads via MiXCR and lists one record per CDR3 protein. This table holds some 440,000 distinct CDR3 sequences, 20% to 25% found once. These data were likewise used in another study, on T cells expressing NK-cell markers.

Material: CD4+ T cells sorted from blood. The receptors here all came from a woman aged 18-30 years in good health.

This clonotype was seen more than once but under ten times. The chain employs TRBV9 and TRBJ2-1; 9 nucleotides line up with TRBD1. V shed 2 bases and J 10 bases; nucleotides not matched to a gene: 7. Germline V gene sequence: CDR1 SGDLS, CDR2 YYNGEE. The CDR3 length is 14 residues. The CDR3, as DNA: TGTGCCAGCAGCGTCGGGACAGGGTATATCGAGCAGTTCTTC. This encodes CASSVGTGYIEQFF.

The chain uses TRBV3-1 and TRBJ2-5; D unresolved. The CDR3 spans 14 residues. Germline V gives CDR1 LGHDT, CDR2 YNNKEL (reference sequence). V lost 4 bases to trimming and J lost 1 base, with 10 bases between them. CDR3 protein: CASSLRAIQETQYF. CDR3 in DNA: TGTGCCAGCAGCCTCCGGGCAATCCAAGAGACCCAGTACTTC.

This clonotype was counted a few times. The chain uses TRBV20-1 and TRBJ2-1; 16 bases align to TRBD2. Germline-derived CDR1 and CDR2 are DFQATT and SNEGSKA (reference sequence). With V trimmed by 6 bases and J by 10 bases, 9 bases remained unmatched. This CDR3 is built from 15 residues. The CDR3 nucleotides are TGCAGTGCCATCGGGACTAGCGGGAGGGCCAGCGAGCAGTTCTTC. Its translation is CSAIGTSGRASEQFF.

This clonotype was counted only a few times. The V and J genes are TRBV20-1 and TRBJ1-3; D ambiguous. The germline gives CDR1 DFQATT, CDR2 SNEGSKA (reference sequence). This CDR3 is 14 amino acids long. With 7 bases removed from V and 0 bases from J, the gap between germline ends came to 13 bases. The CDR3 DNA is TGCAGTGTCCCTAGTTATAACTCTGGAAACACCATATATTTT. Protein product: CSVPSYNSGNTIYF.

The chain combines TRBV6-5 with TRBJ2-5; D call uncertain. The CDR3 extends over 13 amino acids. In germline, CDR1 is MNHEY, CDR2 SVGAGI. The ends were cut back, 2 bases at V and 5 bases at J, with 9 bases in the middle. CDR3 sequence: CASSYKGMETQYF. The CDR3 bases are TGTGCCAGCAGTTACAAGGGTATGGAGACCCAGTACTTC.

This clonotype has only one observation. This chain links TRBV27 with TRBJ2-6, with unresolved D. V lost 8 bases and J 2 bases, leaving 7 bases between the germline ends. The CDR3 contains 13 residues. Germline V gives CDR1 MNHEY, CDR2 SMNVEV (reference sequence). The CDR3 DNA is TGTGCCAGCGGTTCGGCTGGGGCCAACGTCCTGACTTTC. Its protein product is CASGSAGANVLTF.

This clonotype showed up many times. The chain uses TRBV12-3 or TRBV12-4 and TRBJ1-1, with 7 bases matching TRBD1. J gave up 10 bases and V 5 bases, and 7 bases lay outside the gene matches. The CDR3 totals 12 residues. This CDR3 reads CASSTPTGRAFF. CDR3 bases: TGTGCCAGCAGTACCCCGACAGGGAGAGCTTTCTTT.

This chain joins TRBV4-3 and TRBJ2-7, with D unclear. The CDR3 has 16 amino acids. From germline, CDR1 is LGHNA and CDR2 YSLEER. Trimming took off 0 bases at V and 2 bases at J, with 14 bases between the two ends. The CDR3 here is CASSQDWATFTYEQYF. The CDR3 bases are TGCGCCAGCAGCCAAGATTGGGCTACCTTTACCTACGAGCAGTACTTC.

V is TRBV7-9 and J is TRBJ2-3, with 9 bases matching TRBD2. Germline V gives CDR1 SEHNR, CDR2 FQNEAQ (reference sequence). The CDR3 consists of 17 residues. The junction had 4 bases not matched to a gene; V was cut back by 0 bases and J by 0 bases. CDR3 amino acids: CASSLAAGGLSTDTQYF. In DNA, the CDR3 is TGTGCCAGCAGCTTAGCCGCGGGGGGGCTAAGCACAGATACGCAGTATTTT. The whole variable domain, remainder taken from reference TRBV7-9 and TRBJ2-3, is DTGVSQNPRHKITKRGQNVTFRCDPISEHNRLYWYRQTLGQGPEFLTYFQNEAQLEKSRLLSDRFSAERPKGSFSTLEIQRTEQGDSAMYLCASSLAAGGLSTDTQYFGPGTRLTVL.

This clonotype was counted a few times. The chain recombines TRBV3-1 with TRBJ1-2, with 9 bases matching TRBD1. V dropped 6 bases and J dropped 13; count of bases not matched to a gene: 12. This CDR3 comprises 13 residues. The germline V gene has CDR1 LGHDT and CDR2 YNNKEL (reference sequence). CDR3: CASSSGTGTNRTF. CDR3 nucleotide sequence: TGTGCCAGCAGTTCCGGGACAGGGACAAATCGCACCTTC.

The J gene is TRBJ2-7, the V gene TRBV20-1; the D gene could be TRBD1 or TRBD2 (5 bases each). This CDR3 comprises 16 residues. The germline gives CDR1 DFQATT, CDR2 SNEGSKA (reference sequence). Trimming pared 0 bases from V and 4 bases from J, leaving 19 bases between. The CDR3 nucleotides are TGCAGTGCTAGAGATCCCGGCAAAGGGGACCTATACGAGCAGTACTTC. Residues: CSARDPGKGDLYEQYF.

This clonotype appeared a few times. This sequence joins TRBV6-5 and TRBJ2-7, with 7 positions matching TRBD1. V lost 4 bases, J lost 4 bases, and 13 bases stayed unmatched. CDR3 size: 16 residues. Germline CDR1 and CDR2: MNHEY and SVGAGI. CDR3 DNA: TGTGCCAGCAGTTCCATTTCGGACAGGCGTAGGTACGAGCAGTACTTC. Translation: CASSSISDRRRYEQYF.

This chain connects TRBV30 to TRBJ2-6; perhaps TRBD1 as D (5 bases). Trimming took off 0 bases at V and 2 bases at J, with 5 bases between the two ends. CDR1 is GTSNPN, CDR2 SVGIG, per germline (reference sequence). The CDR3 totals 14 residues. Written as DNA, the CDR3 is TGTGCCTGGAGTGTGGGGCCTGGGGCCAACGTCCTGACTTTC. It translates to CAWSVGPGANVLTF.

Only one count was recorded for this clonotype. The chain is built from TRBV20-1 and TRBJ2-7; D might be TRBD1 or TRBD2, each matching 5 bases. Between the trimmed V and J ends, which lost 3 bases and 6 bases, there was a span of 15 bases. Germline V gene data show CDR1 as DFQATT and CDR2 as SNEGSKA (reference sequence). This CDR3 contains 13 residues. The CDR3 DNA sequence: TGCAGTGCTAGGCCCCCGGGGCTCAGCGAGCAGTACTTC. This translates into CSARPPGLSEQYF.

V gene TRBV20-1 combines with J gene TRBJ2-7; D ambiguous. CDR1 DFQATT and CDR2 SNEGSKA come from the germline V gene (reference sequence). This CDR3 contains 13 residues. Trimming took 2 bases from V and 4 from J, leaving 12 bases between them. CDR3 protein: CSARPFSPYEQYF. In DNA form, the CDR3 reads TGCAGTGCTAGACCCTTCTCCCCTTACGAGCAGTACTTC.

The sample holds a few counts of this clonotype. The CDR3 loop is CASSLANLRETQYF. The DNA of the CDR3 is TGTGCCAGCAGCTTAGCCAATCTTCGGGAGACCCAGTACTTC. The J gene is TRBJ2-5, the V gene TRBV7-9; D call uncertain. This CDR3 region has 14 residues. The V gene lost 0 bases and the J gene lost 5 bases, with 10 bases spanning the gap. Looked up from germline, CDR1 is SEHNR and CDR2 is FQNEAQ (reference sequence).

This clonotype was seen only a few times. This chain connects TRBV25-1 to TRBJ1-6, with 7 positions matching TRBD1. The CDR3 is made up of 15 amino acids. V shed 1 base, J shed 7 bases, and the junction held 4 bases outside the gene matches. CDR1 and CDR2 from the germline V gene are MGHDK and SYGVNS. In DNA, the CDR3 is TGTGCCAGCAGTGAATTGGGCAGGGGGAATTCACCCCTCCACTTT. Translating gives CASSELGRGNSPLHF.